The rows below give T cell receptor beta chains drawn from one sample of a study of blood T cell repertoires in COVID-19. Libraries were prepared by immunoSEQ multiplex PCR; TCRdb keeps only in-frame clonotypes and omits some of them. In the table there are about 300,000 clones, about 89% of which are singletons. Material for sequencing was peripheral blood. These TCRs come from a man aged 40-50 years with acute or convalescent COVID-19. The CDR3 runs from the conserved cysteine through the conserved F or W. Fields, in order: D gene, V gene, clone size, J gene, CDR3 DNA, CDR3 protein. D genes are given only for firm matches. A clone size is listed for some rows: how often the clone was seen (once, few, many), or a class if it is expanded.

>-|TRBV5-1|-|TRBJ2-1
TGCGCCAGCAGCTTGACAGAAACCTACAATGAGCAGTTCTTC
CASSLTETYNEQFF
>-|TRBV20-1|-|TRBJ1-1
TGCAGTGCTAGTCCCGGGACAACGAACACTGAAGCTTTCTTT
CSASPGTTNTEAFF
>-|TRBV6-1|-|TRBJ2-7
TGTGCCAGCAGTGAAGCGGGGCAGTCCGGCGCCTACGAGCAGTACTTC
CASSEAGQSGAYEQYF
>-|TRBV6-5|-|TRBJ1-2
TGTGCCAGCAGTTACTCTGGAGCCGGGACTCCACTTGGCTACACCTTC
CASSYSGAGTPLGYTF
>TRBD1|TRBV6-5|-|TRBJ1-5
TGTGCCAGCAGTTACGAAGGGGGCTGGCAGCCCCAGCATTTT
CASSYEGGWQPQHF
>TRBD1|TRBV28|-|TRBJ1-1
TGTGCCAGCAGCCGGCGGACAGGGGGAAGGGCTTTCTTT
CASSRRTGGRAFF
>TRBD2|TRBV2|-|TRBJ2-5
TGTGCCAGCAGTGAGGGGACTAGGATTCCGGAGACCCAGTACTTC
CASSEGTRIPETQYF
>TRBD1|TRBV6-5|-|TRBJ1-6
TGTGCCAGCAGCTGGGGACAGGGGGGATCACCCCTCCACTTT
CASSWGQGGSPLHF
>-|TRBV3-1/TRBV3-2|-|TRBJ1-1
TGTGCCAGCAGCCCGTATGGGGGGGGGCAAACTGAAGCTTTCTTT
CASSPYGGGQTEAFF
>-|TRBV3-1/TRBV3-2|-|TRBJ2-7
TGTGCCAGCAGCCAAGTCAGCTACGAGCAGTACTTC
CASSQVSYEQYF
>TRBD2|TRBV4-1|-|TRBJ2-2
TGCGCCAGCAGCCAAGGGAGGAGAGGGAGGGACGGGGAGCTGTTTTTT
CASSQGRRGRDGELFF
>TRBD1|TRBV5-6|-|TRBJ1-6
TGTGCCAGTTCCTCAGGGGGCGCCTCACCCCTCCACTTT
CASSSGGASPLHF
>-|TRBV7-3|-|TRBJ1-1
TGTGCCAGCAGCTCTTCCCGACAGCCGAACACTGAAGCTTTCTTT
CASSSSRQPNTEAFF
>TRBD1|TRBV19|-|TRBJ1-3
TGTGCCAGTAGTAGGACAGGGGCTCTCTCTGGAAACACCATATATTTT
CASSRTGALSGNTIYF
>-|TRBV7-2|-|TRBJ1-6
TGTGCCAGCAGCTCCTCAAGAGGGAATTCACCCCTCCACTTT
CASSSSRGNSPLHF
>TRBD1|TRBV29-1|-|TRBJ2-2
TGCAGCGTTGGGCAGGGGGCCGGGGAGCTGTTTTTT
CSVGQGAGELFF
>TRBD1|TRBV5-4|-|TRBJ1-4
TGTGCCAGCAGCGTCGTCCAGGGGGCAGGGGAAAAACTGTTTTTT
CASSVVQGAGEKLFF
>-|TRBV4-2|-|TRBJ2-7
TGTGCCAGCAGCCAAGACAGGGGATACGAGCAGTACTTC
CASSQDRGYEQYF
>TRBD2|TRBV5-1|-|TRBJ2-1
TGCGCCAGCAGCTTTGGGACTAGCGGGGGGAGCTCCTACAATGAGCAGTTCTTC
CASSFGTSGGSSYNEQFF
>-|TRBV5-8|-|TRBJ2-7
TGTGCCAGCAGCCGCTTTCCGAGCGTCTACGAGCAGTACTTC
CASSRFPSVYEQYF
>-|TRBV11-2|few|TRBJ2-1
TGTGCCAGCAGCTTAGAGGGGAGCTCCTACAATGAGCAGTTCTTC
CASSLEGSSYNEQFF
>TRBD2|TRBV9|-|TRBJ2-3
TGTGCCAGCAGCGAGCGGACTAGCTCGGTTGCCTATACGCAGTATTTT
CASSERTSSVAYTQYF
>TRBD1|TRBV19|-|TRBJ1-3
TGTGCCAGTAGTATGCGACAGGGGCTCGGAAAGTGGGCTGGAAACACCATATATTTT
CASSMRQGLGKWAGNTIYF
>-|TRBV24-1|-|TRBJ2-7
TGTGCCACCAGTGACCAGACAGGAGGATACTACGAGCAGTACTTC
CATSDQTGGYYEQYF
>-|TRBV11-3|-|TRBJ1-5
TGTGCCAGCAGCTTCGACCGTCGTCTAGTGTATTTT
CASSFDRRLVYF
>-|TRBV24-1|-|TRBJ2-7
TGTGCCACCAGTGACTCCGGGGAAACCTACGAGCAGTACTTC
CATSDSGETYEQYF
>-|TRBV3-1/TRBV3-2|-|TRBJ1-2
TGTGCCAGCAGCCAAGCCGGTTATGGCTACACCTTC
CASSQAGYGYTF
>-|TRBV25-1|-|TRBJ1-2
TGTGCCAGCAGTGGATCCTCAGGGGCCAACTATGGCTACACCTTC
CASSGSSGANYGYTF
>TRBD1|TRBV5-1|-|TRBJ2-1
TGCGCCAGCAGCTCGCTCAGGACAGGGACCAATGAGCAGTTCTTC
CASSSLRTGTNEQFF
>-|TRBV5-4|-|TRBJ1-4
TGTGCCAGCAGCTTGGAGGTGACGGGGAATGAAAAACTGTTTTTT
CASSLEVTGNEKLFF
>-|TRBV19|-|TRBJ2-1
TGTGCCAGTAGTATAGATCACGGGTACGAGCAGTTCTTC
CASSIDHGYEQFF
>TRBD1|TRBV5-1|-|TRBJ1-4
TGCGCCAGCAGCTTGGTCCGGGACAGGGATCGTGTGGGGGAAAAACTGTTTTTT
CASSLVRDRDRVGEKLFF